What follows is one T cell receptor (beta chain) and its context. What it binds is not known. Deletions cut 2 bases from V and 6 bases from J, with 11 bases between. Germline CDR1 is SGHTA and CDR2 is FQGNSA. The CDR3 runs 14 residues. These data originate in a study of T cell repertoires in cytomegalovirus infection. General study results and limits: Pooled public TCR beta family frequency picked out CMV carriers with the relevant HLA.

TCRdb fed the reads into MiXCR, producing one record per CDR3 protein. The sample holds 55,000 to 70,000 distinct CDR3 sequences, roughly a third seen once. Sequencing was performed on PBMCs, sequenced either directly or after in vitro stimulation (not recorded which). V and J are TRBV7-2 and TRBJ2-1; the D call may be TRBD1 or TRBD2 (5 bases each). The source is a human donor in good health (CMV status not recorded). Some clones in this sample may be carry-over from other donors' samples. CDR3 in DNA: TGTGCCAGCAGCTTACAAGGGACCTCCAATGAGCAGTTCTTC. Protein sequence: CASSLQGTSNEQFF.